The clone carrying this T cell receptor (beta chain) was found once. Germline CDR1 is SNHLY and CDR2 is FYNNEI. The length of the CDR3 is 16 residues. Trimming cost V 1 base and J 1 base, with 13 bases left between them. These data belong to a study of blood T cell repertoires in COVID-19. In the study overall: Whether acute or convalescent, the COVID-19 samples came from the United States, Italy and Spain.

Here immunoSEQ multiplex PCR was the method, and the copy in TCRdb shows in-frame clones only, minus some. This table holds roughly 250,000 clones, roughly nine tenths found once. What was sequenced was PBMCs or T cells enriched from blood (not recorded which). The receptor was derived from a woman younger than 45 with acute COVID-19. This chain connects TRBV2 to TRBJ1-1; D not resolved. CDR3 bases: TGTGCCAGCAGTGAAGATGCGGCACCGGGGAACACTGAAGCTTTCTTT. Its protein product is CASSEDAAPGNTEAFF.